Each of the 14 T cell receptor beta chains below was sequenced from the same sample in a study of T cell responses to AZD1222 COVID-19 vaccine. The protocol was immunoSEQ multiplex PCR, while the TCRdb copy is restricted to in-frame clones and leaves out a portion. The table shows under 150,000 clones, with 92% occurring only once. Sequences were derived from peripheral blood, sampled on day 0 of AZD1222 vaccination. These receptors all come from an adult in good health.

The chain links TRBV20-1 to TRBJ1-1; D is uncertain. This CDR3 is built from 11 residues. With 6 bases removed from V and 1 base from J, the gap between germline ends came to 6 bases. The V gene's germline CDR1 is DFQATT and CDR2 SNEGSKA (reference sequence). This CDR3 is CSASSNTEAFF. The DNA for the CDR3 is TGCAGTGCCTCCTCGAACACTGAAGCTTTCTTT.

This sequence joins TRBV6-6 and TRBJ2-1, with 12 bases aligning to TRBD2. Trimming removed 2 bases from V and 7 bases from J; junction bases left unmatched: 6. This CDR3 comprises 16 residues. From germline, CDR1 is MNHNY and CDR2 SVGAGI (reference sequence). CDR3 bases: TGTGCCAGCAGTTACCCGACTAGCGGGAGCTCTAATGAGCAGTTCTTC. It is translated as CASSYPTSGSSNEQFF.

This clone was counted once. The chain links TRBV6-2 or TRBV6-3 to TRBJ2-7; tentatively, D is TRBD1 (5 bases). This CDR3 has 14 residues. Germline CDR1 MNHEY, CDR2 SVGEGT. V was shortened by 2 bases and J by 6 bases, with 14 bases between the two germline ends. The CDR3 DNA follows: TGTGCCAGCAGTTACATTTTTCAGGGTACCGAGCAGTACTTC. Protein product: CASSYIFQGTEQYF.

CDR3 in DNA: TGCGCCAGCAGCGGACAGGGGAACACCGGGGAGCTGTTTTTT. Its translation: CASSGQGNTGELFF. The chain uses TRBV5-1 and TRBJ2-2, with 8 bases lining up with TRBD1. After removal of 4 bases from V and 1 base from J, the junction contained 0 bases not matched to a gene. Germline V CDR1 and CDR2: SGHRS, YFSETQ. This CDR3 is built from 14 residues. The variable domain in full, completed from reference TRBV5-1 and TRBJ2-2, reads KAGVTQTPRYLIKTRGQQVTLSCSPISGHRSVSWYQQTPGQGLQFLFEYFSETQRNKGNFPGRFSGRQFSNSRSEMNVSTLELGDSALYLCASSGQGNTGELFFGEGSRLTVL.

DNA for the CDR3: TGTGCCAGCAGCTTAGCGCCCCAGGGTCCAATAGCCAATGAGCAGTTCTTC. Translated, it gives CASSLAPQGPIANEQFF. This chain links TRBV7-2 with TRBJ2-1, with D tentatively TRBD1 (5 bases). This CDR3 comprises 17 residues. V shed 0 bases and J shed 6 bases, with 18 bases lying between them. Germline CDR1 is SGHTA and CDR2 is FQGNSA.

The J gene is TRBJ2-5, the V gene TRBV3-1 (or the pseudogene TRBV3-2), with D uncertain. This CDR3 contains 14 residues. The germline CDR1 and CDR2 sequences are LGHDT and YNNKEL (reference sequence). The ends were cut back, 6 bases at V and 3 bases at J, with 14 bases in the middle. The DNA for the CDR3 is TGTGCCAGCAGGCATGGCCAGCTCAAAGAGACCCAGTACTTC. Its protein is CASRHGQLKETQYF.

This chain's CDR3 is CASSRTRGYEQYF. DNA for the CDR3: TGTGCCAGCAGTCGGACCAGGGGGTACGAGCAGTACTTC. This sequence joins TRBV6-5 and TRBJ2-7; 7 bases match TRBD1. Germline CDR1 reads MNHEY; CDR2 reads SVGAGI. J lost 4 bases, V lost 5 bases, and 5 bases had no gene match. CDR3 length: 13 amino acids.

The chain recombines TRBV5-5 with TRBJ1-5, with 9 bases that match TRBD1. The CDR3 runs to 15 residues. The germline V gene encodes CDR1 SGHKS and CDR2 YYEKEE (reference sequence). The V and J ends lost 2 bases and 1 base, in that order; junction bases with no gene match: 1. DNA for the CDR3: TGTGCCAGCAGCTTTGGACAGGGGAGCAATCAGCCCCAGCATTTT. Protein sequence: CASSFGQGSNQPQHF.

This chain uses TRBV6-1 with TRBJ1-2; unclear D gene. Germline V gene data show CDR1 as MNHNS and CDR2 as SASEGT. This CDR3 has 13 residues. V gave up 3 bases and J gave up 0 bases, with 5 bases separating them. In DNA, the CDR3 is TGTGCCAGCAGTGATAGACCTAACTATGGCTACACCTTC. This codes for CASSDRPNYGYTF.

The chain has TRBV18 and TRBJ2-2; 13 bases line up with TRBD2. This CDR3 is 18 amino acids long. After removal of 4 bases from V and 7 bases from J, the junction contained 12 bases not matched to a gene. The germline CDR1 and CDR2 sequences are KGHSH and LQKENI. DNA for the CDR3: TGTGCCAGCTCACTTACTTATGGACTAGCGGGAGTCGGCGGGGAGCTGTTTTTT. Its protein product is CASSLTYGLAGVGGELFF.

The V gene is TRBV7-4, the J gene TRBJ2-1; D gene uncertain. Trimming took off 0 bases at V and 5 bases at J, with 14 bases between the two ends. CDR3 size: 16 residues. Germline V gene sequence: CDR1 SGHVT, CDR2 SQSDAQ. CDR3 protein: CASSLALGGTDNEQFF. As DNA, the CDR3 is TGTGCCAGCAGCTTAGCGTTGGGTGGAACCGACAATGAGCAGTTCTTC.

V is TRBV19 and J is TRBJ1-6; possible D gene TRBD1, 5 bases. The CDR3 has 14 amino acids. V lost 3 bases and J 10 bases, leaving 13 bases between the germline ends. CDR1 is LNHDA, CDR2 SQIVND, per germline (reference sequence). The CDR3 protein is CASSMRTEGSPLHF. As DNA, the CDR3 is TGTGCCAGTAGTATGAGAACCGAGGGGTCACCCCTCCACTTT.

In its sample, this clone was seen once. This chain joins TRBV7-8 and TRBJ1-3; D possibly corresponds to TRBD1 (6 bases). The CDR3 loop spans 15 amino acids. Deletions cut 3 bases from V and 4 bases from J, with 13 bases between. Germline V lookup: CDR1 SGHVS, CDR2 FQNEAQ. For the CDR3, the DNA is TGTGCCAGCAGCTTCGACAGGATCAAGGGAAACACCATATATTTT. It is translated as CASSFDRIKGNTIYF.

This clone has a handful of counts. The chain couples TRBV2 to TRBJ1-6; 11 bases are a match to TRBD1. CDR1 SNHLY and CDR2 FYNNEI come from the germline V gene. This CDR3 region has 15 residues. Unmatched junction bases numbered 5, after V lost 7 bases and J lost 6 bases. The CDR3 loop reads CASTRDRGINSPLHF. CDR3 DNA sequence: TGTGCCAGCACGCGGGACAGGGGGATTAATTCACCCCTCCACTTT.